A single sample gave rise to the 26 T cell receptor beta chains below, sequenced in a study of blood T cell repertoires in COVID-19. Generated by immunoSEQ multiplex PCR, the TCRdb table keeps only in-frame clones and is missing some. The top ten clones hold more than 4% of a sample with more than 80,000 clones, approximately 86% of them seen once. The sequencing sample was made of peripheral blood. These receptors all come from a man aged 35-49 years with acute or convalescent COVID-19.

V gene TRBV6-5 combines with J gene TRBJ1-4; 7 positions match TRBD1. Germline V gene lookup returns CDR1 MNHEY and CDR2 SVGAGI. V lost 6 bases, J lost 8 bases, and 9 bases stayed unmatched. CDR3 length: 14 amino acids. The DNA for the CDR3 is TGTGCCAGCAGACAGACAGGGTTCGAGGAAAAACTGTTTTTT. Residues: CASRQTGFEEKLFF.

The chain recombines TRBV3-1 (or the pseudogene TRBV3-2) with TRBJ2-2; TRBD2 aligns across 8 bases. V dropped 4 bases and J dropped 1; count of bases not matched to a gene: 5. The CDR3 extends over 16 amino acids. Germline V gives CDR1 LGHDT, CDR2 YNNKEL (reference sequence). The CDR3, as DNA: TGTGCCAGCAGCCGCCGCAGCGGGGGGAACACCGGGGAGCTGTTTTTT. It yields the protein CASSRRSGGNTGELFF.

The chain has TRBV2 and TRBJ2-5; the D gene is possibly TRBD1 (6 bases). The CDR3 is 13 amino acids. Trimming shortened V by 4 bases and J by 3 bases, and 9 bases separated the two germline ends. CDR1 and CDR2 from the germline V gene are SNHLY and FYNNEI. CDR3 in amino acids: CASSGTDKETQYF. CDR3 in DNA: TGTGCCAGCAGTGGGACAGACAAAGAGACCCAGTACTTC.

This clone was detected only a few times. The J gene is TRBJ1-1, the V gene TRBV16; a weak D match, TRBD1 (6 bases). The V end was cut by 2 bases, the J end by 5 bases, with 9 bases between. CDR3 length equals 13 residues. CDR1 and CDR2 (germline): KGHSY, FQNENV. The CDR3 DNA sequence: TGTGCCAGCAGCCAAAGACAGGTGACTGAAGCTTTCTTT. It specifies CASSQRQVTEAFF.

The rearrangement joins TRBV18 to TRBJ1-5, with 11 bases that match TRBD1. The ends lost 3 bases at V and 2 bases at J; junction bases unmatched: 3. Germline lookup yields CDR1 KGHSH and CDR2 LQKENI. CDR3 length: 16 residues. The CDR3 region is CASSPPGQGGNQPQHF. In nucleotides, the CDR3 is TGTGCCAGCTCACCCCCGGGACAGGGGGGCAATCAGCCCCAGCATTTT.

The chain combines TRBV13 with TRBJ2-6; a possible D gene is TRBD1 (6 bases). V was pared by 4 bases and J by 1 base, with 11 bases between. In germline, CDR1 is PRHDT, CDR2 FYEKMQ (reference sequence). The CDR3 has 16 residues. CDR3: CASSWDTGSGANVLTF. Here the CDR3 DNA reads TGTGCCAGCAGCTGGGACACGGGGTCTGGGGCCAACGTCCTGACTTTC.

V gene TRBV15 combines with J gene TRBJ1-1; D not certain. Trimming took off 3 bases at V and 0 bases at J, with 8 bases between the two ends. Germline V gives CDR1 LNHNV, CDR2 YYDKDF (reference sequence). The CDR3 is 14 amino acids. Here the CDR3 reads CATSSEGMNTEAFF. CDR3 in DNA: TGTGCCACCAGCAGCGAGGGAATGAACACTGAAGCTTTCTTT.

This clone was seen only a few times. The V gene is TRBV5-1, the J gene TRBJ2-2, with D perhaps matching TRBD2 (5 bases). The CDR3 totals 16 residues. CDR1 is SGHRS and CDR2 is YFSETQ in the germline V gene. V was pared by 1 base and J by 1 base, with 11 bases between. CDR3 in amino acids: CASSLRDAGNTGELFF. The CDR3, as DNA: TGCGCCAGCAGCTTGCGCGATGCGGGGAACACCGGGGAGCTGTTTTTT.

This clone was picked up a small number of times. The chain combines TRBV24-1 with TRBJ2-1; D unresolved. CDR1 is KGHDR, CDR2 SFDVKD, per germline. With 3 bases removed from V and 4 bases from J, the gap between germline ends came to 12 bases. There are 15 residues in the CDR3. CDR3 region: CATSDPSGAYNEQFF. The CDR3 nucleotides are TGTGCCACCAGTGATCCCAGTGGAGCGTACAATGAGCAGTTCTTC.

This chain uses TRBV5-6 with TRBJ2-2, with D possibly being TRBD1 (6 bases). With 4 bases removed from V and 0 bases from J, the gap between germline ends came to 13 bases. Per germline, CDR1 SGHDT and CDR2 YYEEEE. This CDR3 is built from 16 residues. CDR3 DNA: TGTGCCAGCAGCGGGGACACTCGGACGAACACCGGGGAGCTGTTTTTT. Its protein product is CASSGDTRTNTGELFF.

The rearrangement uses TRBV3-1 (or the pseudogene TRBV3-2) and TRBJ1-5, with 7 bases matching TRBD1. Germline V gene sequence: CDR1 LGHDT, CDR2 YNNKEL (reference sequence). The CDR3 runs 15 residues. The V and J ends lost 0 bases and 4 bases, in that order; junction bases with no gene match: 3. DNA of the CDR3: TGTGCCAGCAGCCAAGATAGGGACAGTAATCAGCCCCAGCATTTT. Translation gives CASSQDRDSNQPQHF.

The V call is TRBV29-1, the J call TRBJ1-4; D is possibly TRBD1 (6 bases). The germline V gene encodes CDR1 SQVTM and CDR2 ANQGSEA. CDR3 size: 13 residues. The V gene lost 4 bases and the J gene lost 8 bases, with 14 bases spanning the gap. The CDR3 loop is CSVARVTGEKLFF. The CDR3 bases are TGCAGCGTTGCAAGGGTTACAGGGGAAAAACTGTTTTTT.

In DNA, the CDR3 is TGTGCCAGCAGCGTAGGGGGACATAGCAATCAGCCCCAGCATTTT. It yields the protein CASSVGGHSNQPQHF. The chain is built from TRBV9 and TRBJ1-5; D may be TRBD1 (6 bases). Per the germline V gene, CDR1 is SGDLS and CDR2 is YYNGEE. The CDR3 has 15 residues. V gave up 0 bases and J gave up 0 bases, with 7 bases separating them.

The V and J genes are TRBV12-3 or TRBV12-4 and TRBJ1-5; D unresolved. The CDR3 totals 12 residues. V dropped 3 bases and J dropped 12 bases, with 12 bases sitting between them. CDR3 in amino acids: CASSLEPLLQHF. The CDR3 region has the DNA TGTGCCAGCAGTTTGGAGCCTCTTCTCCAGCATTTT.

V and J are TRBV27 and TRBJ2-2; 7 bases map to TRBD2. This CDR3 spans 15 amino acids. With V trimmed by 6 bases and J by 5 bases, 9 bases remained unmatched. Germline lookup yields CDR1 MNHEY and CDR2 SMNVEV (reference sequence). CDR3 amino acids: CASRLASGTTGELFF. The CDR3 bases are TGTGCCAGCAGACTTGCTAGCGGAACAACCGGGGAGCTGTTTTTT.

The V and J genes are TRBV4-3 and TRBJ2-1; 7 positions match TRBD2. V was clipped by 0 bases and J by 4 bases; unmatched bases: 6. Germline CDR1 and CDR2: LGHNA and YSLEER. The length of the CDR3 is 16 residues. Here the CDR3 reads CASSQDQASGYNEQFF. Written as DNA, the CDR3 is TGCGCCAGCAGCCAAGATCAGGCTAGCGGATACAATGAGCAGTTCTTC.

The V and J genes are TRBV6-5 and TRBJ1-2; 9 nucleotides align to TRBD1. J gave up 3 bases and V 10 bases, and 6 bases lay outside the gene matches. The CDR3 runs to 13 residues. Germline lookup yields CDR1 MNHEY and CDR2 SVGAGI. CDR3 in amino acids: CATNGDRDYGYTF. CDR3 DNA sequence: TGTGCCACAAATGGGGACAGGGACTATGGCTACACCTTC.

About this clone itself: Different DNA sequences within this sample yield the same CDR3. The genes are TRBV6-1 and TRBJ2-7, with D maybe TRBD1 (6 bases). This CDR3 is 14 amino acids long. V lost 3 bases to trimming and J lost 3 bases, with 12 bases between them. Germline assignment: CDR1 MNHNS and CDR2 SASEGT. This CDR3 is CASSEGTGFYEQYF. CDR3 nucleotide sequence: TGTGCCAGCAGTGAGGGAACAGGGTTCTACGAGCAGTACTTC.

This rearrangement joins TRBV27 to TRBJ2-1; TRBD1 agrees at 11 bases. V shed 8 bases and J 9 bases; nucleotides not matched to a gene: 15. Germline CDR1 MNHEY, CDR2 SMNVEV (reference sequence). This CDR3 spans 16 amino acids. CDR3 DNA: TGTGCCAGCGCTACCTTTGGGGACAGGGGGTTGGGTGAGCAGTTCTTC. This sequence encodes CASATFGDRGLGEQFF.

CDR3 residues: CASGTGPVSGNTIYF. The CDR3 DNA follows: TGTGCCAGCGGGACAGGTCCGGTCTCTGGAAACACCATATATTTT. This chain links TRBV9 with TRBJ1-3; 8 nucleotides align to TRBD1. In germline, CDR1 is SGDLS, CDR2 YYNGEE. CDR3 size: 15 residues. After removal of 7 bases from V and 0 bases from J, the junction contained 6 bases not matched to a gene.

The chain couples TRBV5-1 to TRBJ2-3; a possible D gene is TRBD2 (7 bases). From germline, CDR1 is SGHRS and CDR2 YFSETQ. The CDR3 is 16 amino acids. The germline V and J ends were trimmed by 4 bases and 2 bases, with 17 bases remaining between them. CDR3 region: CASSPGGGGFTDTQYF. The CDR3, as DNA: TGCGCCAGCAGCCCCGGGGGCGGGGGCTTCACAGATACGCAGTATTTT.

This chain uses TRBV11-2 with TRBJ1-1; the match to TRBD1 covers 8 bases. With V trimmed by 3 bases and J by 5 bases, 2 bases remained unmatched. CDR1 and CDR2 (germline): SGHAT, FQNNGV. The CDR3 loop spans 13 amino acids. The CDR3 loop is CASSFRGRTEAFF. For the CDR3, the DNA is TGTGCCAGCAGCTTCAGGGGGCGAACTGAAGCTTTCTTT.

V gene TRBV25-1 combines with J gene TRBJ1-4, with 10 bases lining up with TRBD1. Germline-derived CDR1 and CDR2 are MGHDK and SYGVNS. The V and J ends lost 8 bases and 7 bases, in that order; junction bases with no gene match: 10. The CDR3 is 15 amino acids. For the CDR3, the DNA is TGTGCCAGCGAAGCTGACAGGGGGCGTTTTGAAAAACTGTTTTTT. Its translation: CASEADRGRFEKLFF.

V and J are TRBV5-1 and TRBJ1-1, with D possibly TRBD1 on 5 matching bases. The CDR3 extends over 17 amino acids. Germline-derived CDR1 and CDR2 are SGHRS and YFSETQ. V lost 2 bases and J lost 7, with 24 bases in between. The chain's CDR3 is CASSFGRNPGNVNEAFF. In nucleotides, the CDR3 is TGCGCCAGCAGCTTTGGAAGAAATCCAGGGAATGTGAATGAAGCTTTCTTT.

DNA for the CDR3: TGCGCCAGCAGAGGGGGCGAAAATGAAGCTTTCTTT. It translates to CASRGGENEAFF. The chain couples TRBV5-1 to TRBJ1-1; 7 bases fit TRBD1. Germline V gene data show CDR1 as SGHRS and CDR2 as YFSETQ. This CDR3 spans 12 amino acids. V lost 5 bases, J lost 7 bases, and 5 bases stayed unmatched.

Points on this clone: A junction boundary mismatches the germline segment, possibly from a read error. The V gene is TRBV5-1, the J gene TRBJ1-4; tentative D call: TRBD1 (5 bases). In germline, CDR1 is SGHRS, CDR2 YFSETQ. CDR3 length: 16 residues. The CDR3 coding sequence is TGCGCCAGCAGCTTTTTTCAGGGAACAACGAATGAAAAACTGTTTTTT. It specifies CASSFFQGTTNEKLFF.